This is a list of T cell receptor beta chains from one sample in a study of blood T cell repertoires in COVID-19. The assay was immunoSEQ multiplex PCR, and TCRdb's table has in-frame clones only and misses some. Found here are hundreds of thousands of clones, about 90% of them singletons; the top ten hold around 3%. Sequenced sample: peripheral blood. These receptors were taken from a young woman with COVID-19, enrolled during active disease. The CDR3 runs from the conserved cysteine through the conserved F or W. D genes are given only for firm matches. Size values are once, few and many counts, or a class for expanded clones, and some rows have none.

clone size	D gene	V gene	J gene	CDR3 protein	CDR3 DNA
-	TRBD1	TRBV7-2	TRBJ2-7	CASRPGRGPYEQYF	TGTGCCAGCAGACCCGGCAGGGGGCCCTACGAGCAGTACTTC
-	-	TRBV7-2	TRBJ2-7	CASSEDNARSYEQYF	TGTGCCAGCAGCGAGGACAATGCCAGGTCTTACGAGCAGTACTTC
few	TRBD2	TRBV6-4	TRBJ2-1	CASSEGLADYNEQFF	TGTGCCAGCAGTGAGGGACTAGCGGATTACAATGAGCAGTTCTTC
once	TRBD1	TRBV6-2/TRBV6-3	TRBJ1-5	CASSDDREYGQPQHF	TGTGCCAGCAGTGATGACAGGGAGTACGGTCAGCCCCAGCATTTT
-	-	TRBV7-9	TRBJ2-4	CASSPTGFPLKNIQYF	TGTGCCAGCAGCCCGACAGGATTCCCCTTAAAAAACATTCAGTACTTC
-	TRBD1	TRBV28	TRBJ1-1	CASSFGTGTRTEAFF	TGTGCCAGCAGCTTTGGGACAGGGACTCGGACTGAAGCTTTCTTT
-	-	TRBV6-5	TRBJ1-5	CASSSGPGGAGQPQHF	TGTGCCAGCAGTTCAGGGCCGGGGGGCGCGGGTCAGCCCCAGCATTTT
-	TRBD1	TRBV6-6	TRBJ1-2	CASSYFDWGDSGYTF	TGTGCCAGCAGTTACTTCGACTGGGGGGACAGTGGCTACACCTTC
-	-	TRBV21-1	TRBJ2-5	CASTTGYGQETQYF	TGTGCCAGCACGACAGGGTATGGTCAAGAGACCCAGTACTTC
once	-	TRBV9	TRBJ2-7	CASSVGRDPYEQYF	TGTGCCAGCAGCGTAGGGAGGGATCCCTACGAGCAGTACTTC
-	TRBD2	TRBV14	TRBJ2-7	CASSQSIAGRLSEQYF	TGTGCCAGCAGCCAATCCATAGCGGGGAGGCTATCGGAGCAGTACTTC
-	-	TRBV6-5	TRBJ1-2	CASTRGGESYGYTF	TGTGCCAGCACCCGGGGGGGGGAGAGCTATGGCTACACCTTC
-	TRBD2	TRBV2	TRBJ2-3	CASRRAGAGTDTQYF	TGTGCCAGCAGGCGAGCGGGAGCAGGCACAGATACGCAGTATTTT
-	TRBD2	TRBV4-1	TRBJ2-3	CASSRAGGSTDTQYF	TGCGCCAGCAGTCGAGCGGGAGGAAGCACAGATACGCAGTATTTT
-	-	TRBV9	TRBJ2-3	CASSPWERPETDTQYF	TGTGCCAGCAGCCCCTGGGAGCGCCCAGAGACAGATACGCAGTATTTT
few	TRBD1	TRBV23-1	TRBJ1-5	CASSQEDRGVDQPQHF	TGCGCCAGCAGTCAAGAGGACAGGGGGGTGGATCAGCCCCAGCATTTT
-	-	TRBV14	TRBJ1-2	CASDWTVTNYGYTF	TGTGCCAGTGATTGGACAGTCACTAACTATGGCTACACCTTC
-	-	TRBV5-1	TRBJ2-7	CASSLRGQQGAYEQYF	TGCGCCAGCAGCTTACGGGGGCAGCAGGGGGCCTACGAGCAGTACTTC
-	-	TRBV6-5	TRBJ1-1	CASSYSRSNTEAFF	TGTGCCAGCAGTTACTCGCGATCGAACACTGAAGCTTTCTTT
-	-	TRBV30	TRBJ2-3	CAWKASSTDTQYF	TGTGCCTGGAAAGCCTCAAGCACAGATACGCAGTATTTT
-	TRBD2	TRBV2	TRBJ2-3	CASDSGKGNTQYF	TGTGCCAGCGATAGCGGGAAAGGGAATACGCAGTATTTT
-	-	TRBV27	TRBJ2-1	CASSLSSYNEQFF	TGTGCCAGCAGTTTATCCAGTTACAATGAGCAGTTCTTC
once	-	TRBV2	TRBJ2-3	CASSDLGGGGADTQYF	TGTGCCAGCAGTGATTTGGGGGGAGGAGGAGCAGATACGCAGTATTTT
-	TRBD1	TRBV15	TRBJ1-1	CATSRGTGAAEAFF	TGTGCCACCAGCAGAGGGACAGGGGCCGCTGAAGCTTTCTTT
-	-	TRBV12-3/TRBV12-4	TRBJ1-2	CASRNTLNYGYTF	TGTGCCAGCAGAAACACCCTTAACTATGGCTACACCTTC
-	-	TRBV7-2	TRBJ1-1	CASTPRERSNTEAFF	TGTGCCAGCACCCCCCGGGAGCGATCGAACACTGAAGCTTTCTTT
-	TRBD1	TRBV7-8	TRBJ1-2	CASRDGTEYGYTF	TGTGCCAGCAGGGACGGGACAGAGTATGGCTACACCTTC
-	TRBD1	TRBV15	TRBJ2-2	CATRAGQGNTGELFF	TGTGCCACCAGAGCGGGACAGGGGAACACCGGGGAGCTGTTTTTT
-	TRBD1	TRBV11-3	TRBJ1-1	CASGMVTGVEAFF	TGTGCCAGCGGGATGGTAACAGGGGTTGAAGCTTTCTTT
-	TRBD1	TRBV7-7	TRBJ1-2	CASSLGTGGDGYTF	TGTGCTAGCAGCTTAGGGACAGGAGGGGATGGCTACACCTTC
-	TRBD1	TRBV5-4	TRBJ1-2	CASSLGDRGTNYGYTF	TGTGCCAGCAGCCTAGGGGACAGGGGGACTAACTATGGCTACACCTTC
-	-	TRBV10-1	TRBJ1-1	CASSGRRNTEAFF	TGCGCCAGCAGTGGACGGAGGAACACTGAAGCTTTCTTT
-	TRBD2	TRBV15	TRBJ2-1	CATSTEGLAAYNEQFF	TGTGCCACCAGCACAGAGGGACTAGCCGCCTACAATGAGCAGTTCTTC
-	TRBD1	TRBV19	TRBJ1-2	CASSGQGTGGYTF	TGTGCCAGTAGTGGACAGGGAACCGGTGGCTACACCTTC
-	-	TRBV6-5	TRBJ1-6	CASSYDRNSPLHF	TGTGCCAGCAGTTACGACAGAAATTCACCCCTCCACTTT
-	-	TRBV5-1	TRBJ1-2	CASSLQGDGYTF	TGCGCCAGCAGCTTACAGGGTGATGGCTACACCTTC
-	TRBD2	TRBV30	TRBJ2-5	CAWSGLAGAAKETQYF	TGTGCCTGGAGTGGACTAGCGGGGGCGGCTAAAGAGACCCAGTACTTC
-	-	TRBV27	TRBJ2-7	CASSTTPTGIYEQYF	TGTGCCAGCAGCACTACGCCCACAGGGATCTACGAGCAGTACTTC
-	-	TRBV6-5	TRBJ2-7	CASSQYQGFNYEQYF	TGTGCCAGCAGCCAATATCAGGGATTCAACTACGAGCAGTACTTC
-	-	TRBV6-1	TRBJ1-5	CASSEVEGSKPQHF	TGTGCCAGCAGTGAAGTGGAGGGGAGCAAGCCCCAGCATTTT
-	-	TRBV5-1	TRBJ2-1	CASNPKADFGGNEQFF	TGCGCCAGCAACCCTAAAGCCGACTTTGGAGGGAATGAGCAGTTCTTC
once	-	TRBV6-1	TRBJ1-1	CASSEQGGTEAFF	TGTGCCAGCAGTGAACAGGGAGGAACTGAAGCTTTCTTT
-	TRBD2	TRBV15	TRBJ2-1	CATSTNPGLAVRRGEQFF	TGTGCCACCAGCACCAATCCGGGACTAGCGGTACGGCGGGGTGAGCAGTTCTTC
-	-	TRBV5-4	TRBJ2-1	CASSLDRGKYNEQFF	TGTGCCAGCAGCTTGGATCGGGGAAAGTACAATGAGCAGTTCTTC
-	-	TRBV10-3	TRBJ2-3	CAISEGSGVSYGTDTQYF	TGTGCCATCAGTGAAGGGAGTGGGGTCTCCTACGGTACAGATACGCAGTATTTT
-	-	TRBV2	TRBJ2-6	CASSPDGGSGANVLTF	TGTGCCAGCAGCCCGGACGGGGGATCTGGGGCCAACGTCCTGACTTTC
-	-	TRBV28	TRBJ2-1	CASSLRSGGFWNEQFF	TGTGCCAGCAGTTTAAGGTCGGGGGGCTTTTGGAATGAGCAGTTCTTC
-	-	TRBV7-2	TRBJ2-1	CASSFNSYNEQFF	TGTGCCAGCAGCTTTAACAGCTACAATGAGCAGTTCTTC
-	-	TRBV7-9	TRBJ2-3	CASSLISAPIDTQYF	TGTGCCAGCAGCCTTATCTCCGCGCCGATTGATACGCAGTATTTT
-	TRBD1	TRBV5-4	TRBJ2-5	CASSKGQGQETQYF	TGTGCCAGCAGCAAAGGACAGGGCCAAGAGACCCAGTACTTC
few	TRBD1	TRBV6-5	TRBJ1-1	CASSYTQGAAFF	TGTGCCAGCAGTTACACGCAGGGGGCAGCTTTCTTT
-	-	TRBV11-2	TRBJ2-1	CASSLAAGTINNEQFF	TGTGCCAGCAGCTTGGCGGCAGGGACAATCAACAATGAGCAGTTCTTC
-	-	TRBV3-1/TRBV3-2	TRBJ2-5	CASSHLVFQETQYF	TGTGCCAGCAGCCATCTAGTGTTCCAAGAGACCCAGTACTTC